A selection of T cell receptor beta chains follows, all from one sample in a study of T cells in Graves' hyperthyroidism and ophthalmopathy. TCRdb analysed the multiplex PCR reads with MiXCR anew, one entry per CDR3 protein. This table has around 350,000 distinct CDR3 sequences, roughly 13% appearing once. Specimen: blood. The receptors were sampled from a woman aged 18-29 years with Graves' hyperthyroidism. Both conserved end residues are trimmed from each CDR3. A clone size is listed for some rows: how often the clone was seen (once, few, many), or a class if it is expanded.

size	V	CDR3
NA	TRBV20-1	SASRHGHTDTQY
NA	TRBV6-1	ASSEVGGHLNYEQY
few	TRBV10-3	AISENSLSYNSPLH
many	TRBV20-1	SAPGTGWSRNTEAF
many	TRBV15	ATSRDREGSPLH
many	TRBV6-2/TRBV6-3	ASSLSGLAGQETQY
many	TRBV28	ASSPQGQFSGNTIY
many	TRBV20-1	SAPVPEAF
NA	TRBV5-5	ASSWGHGTSYEQY
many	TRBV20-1	SAWDMSTEAF
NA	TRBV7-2	ASSPSSGSSFNEQF
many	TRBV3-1	ASSTGQGSLSYEQY
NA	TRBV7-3	ASSPQGTGTDTQY
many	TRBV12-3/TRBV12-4	ASSVGQTGEAF
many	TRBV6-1	ASSESGGYNSPLH
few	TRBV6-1	ASSETSGTQETQY
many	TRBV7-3	ASSLRLAGIDEQF
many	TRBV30	AWSVWGVGEQF
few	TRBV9	ASSPRGGTQF
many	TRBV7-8	ASSFVDTRGGLDGYT
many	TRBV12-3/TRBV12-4	ASSLGQGGVDSPLH
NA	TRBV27	ASSRGGNRNQPQH
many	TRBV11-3	ASSLDNMGEAF
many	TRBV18	ASSIGTGNSGANVLT
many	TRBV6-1	ASSSPGRGTQY
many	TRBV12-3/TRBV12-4	ASTRAAKLETQY
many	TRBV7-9	ASSLPQGDFYGYT
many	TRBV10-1	ASSESVGNNEQY
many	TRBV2	ASSEAEMNTEAF
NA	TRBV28	ASSLWGFTGNTIY
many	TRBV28	ASSPYSPYEQY
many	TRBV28	ASSLQTNYGYT
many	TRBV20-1	SAGATPLLNQPQH
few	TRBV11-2	ASSQGAGGGETQY
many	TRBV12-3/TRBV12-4	ASSTQQTGELF
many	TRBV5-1	ASSLPTVRNTEAF
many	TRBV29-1	SVRRGVGVETQY
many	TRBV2	ASSASGGAGNQPQH
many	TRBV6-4	ASSDSAAPGAEAF
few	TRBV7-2	ASSSPGLAGGPWTDTQY
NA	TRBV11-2	ASSLGFGKDTQY
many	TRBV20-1	SASGGTVSYEQY
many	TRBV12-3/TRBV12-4	ASSGPSTNYGYT